These 5 T cell receptor beta chains came from one sample sequenced in a study of cytotoxic CD8 clonotypes in ibrutinib-treated CLL. Sequencing used immunoSEQ multiplex PCR; TCRdb keeps in-frame clones, though not all of them. The data show tens of thousands of clones, around 53% seen once. This specimen consisted of PBMCs, obtained before ibrutinib treatment. The receptors shown here come from a human donor with chronic lymphocytic leukemia.

This clone was seen just once. The J gene is TRBJ2-7, the V gene TRBV6-1, with TRBD1 as a possible D gene (5 bases). Germline values: CDR1 MNHNS, CDR2 SASEGT. V gave up 3 bases and J gave up 0 bases, with 12 bases separating them. This CDR3 spans 15 amino acids. The CDR3 sequence: CASSESTGYSYEQYF. In DNA form, the CDR3 reads TGTGCCAGCAGTGAGTCAACAGGATACTCCTACGAGCAGTACTTC.

This chain joins TRBV6-5 and TRBJ2-1; TRBD1 might be the D (6 bases). This CDR3 has 11 amino acids. Germline CDR1 reads MNHEY; CDR2 reads SVGAGI. Deletions cut 6 bases from V and 10 bases from J, with 10 bases between. In DNA form, the CDR3 reads TGTGCCAGCAGCCGGCAGGGGGAGCAGTTCTTC. This codes for CASSRQGEQFF.

V gene TRBV4-1 combines with J gene TRBJ2-6, with a tentative D call TRBD1 (6 bases). CDR1 is MGHRA and CDR2 is YSYEKL in the germline V gene. The CDR3 contains 17 residues. V was pared by 0 bases and J by 11 bases, with 20 bases between. The CDR3 coding sequence is TGCGCCAGCAGCCAAGATCCGACAGGTGCTCTATTAGACGTCCTGACTTTC. Its translation is CASSQDPTGALLDVLTF.

The gene calls are TRBV7-6 and TRBJ2-7; D gene ambiguous. Germline V CDR1 and CDR2: SGHVS, FNYEAQ. V dropped 2 bases and J dropped 2 bases, with 10 bases sitting between them. This CDR3 has 14 residues. This CDR3 reads CASSLPGKPYEQYF. In DNA form, the CDR3 reads TGTGCCAGCAGCTTACCGGGCAAGCCCTACGAGCAGTACTTC.

There are a few counts of this clone. The J gene is TRBJ2-7, the V gene TRBV30, with D unresolved. The germline CDR1 and CDR2 sequences are GTSNPN and SVGIG (reference sequence). This CDR3 comprises 11 residues. Between the trimmed V and J ends, which lost 2 bases and 4 bases, there was a span of 6 bases. CDR3 in amino acids: CAWSNRYEQYF. In DNA form, the CDR3 reads TGTGCCTGGAGTAACAGATACGAGCAGTACTTC.